The 7 T cell receptor beta chains below all came from one sample that was sequenced in a study of beta chain features in type 1 diabetes. Sequenced material consisted of expressed TCRB transcripts (all of the isolated RNA was reverse transcribed). The protocol was immunoSEQ multiplex PCR, while the TCRdb copy is restricted to in-frame clones and leaves out a portion. The table has 110,000 to 150,000 clones, around a tenth seen once. The sequencing input was central memory CD4+ T cells from blood. These receptor sequences come from a man younger than 35 in good health.

This clone was observed a few times. This chain connects TRBV7-2 to TRBJ2-7, with 8 bases fitting TRBD1. V was pared by 8 bases and J by 2 bases, with 8 bases of the junction left unmatched. Germline-derived CDR1 and CDR2 are SGHTA and FQGNSA. This CDR3 spans 14 amino acids. The CDR3 reads CASLPATGAYEQYF. Written as DNA, the CDR3 is TGTGCCAGCCTCCCAGCGACAGGGGCCTACGAGCAGTACTTC.

This chain uses TRBV5-5 with TRBJ1-2; D not resolved. The germline V and J ends were trimmed by 2 bases and 0 bases, with 5 bases remaining between them. CDR1 and CDR2 from the germline V gene are SGHKS and YYEKEE (reference sequence). The CDR3 consists of 13 residues. The CDR3 region has the DNA TGTGCCAGCAGCTTAACGGCTAACTATGGCTACACCTTC. Translating it yields CASSLTANYGYTF.

This chain uses TRBV7-2 with TRBJ1-2; 10 nucleotides match TRBD1. Germline-derived CDR1 and CDR2 are SGHTA and FQGNSA. This CDR3 contains 16 residues. The trim removed 2 bases at V and 2 bases at J, leaving 5 bases unmatched. The CDR3 here is CASSLSAGQGNYGYTF. CDR3 nucleotides: TGTGCCAGCAGCTTATCCGCGGGACAGGGGAACTATGGCTACACCTTC.

This chain joins TRBV6-5 and TRBJ1-2, with a weak D call TRBD1 (6 bases). Germline values: CDR1 MNHEY, CDR2 SVGAGI. Trimming cost V 0 bases and J 8 bases, with 13 bases left between them. This CDR3 is 14 amino acids long. CDR3 loop: CASSYSGAREGYTF. The CDR3 nucleotides read TGTGCCAGCAGTTACTCGGGGGCCCGAGAGGGCTACACCTTC.

In its sample, this clone was seen a few times. The CDR3, as DNA: TGTGCCAGCAGCGTAGCTTGGGGAGGGCAAGGCTACACCTTC. It codes for CASSVAWGGQGYTF. The chain is built from TRBV9 and TRBJ1-2, with no clear D. The CDR3 consists of 14 residues. Germline V gene sequence: CDR1 SGDLS, CDR2 YYNGEE. Trimming took off 0 bases at V and 8 bases at J, with 14 bases between the two ends.

Only a few counts were recorded for this clone. The chain combines TRBV7-9 with TRBJ1-3; tentative D call: TRBD1 (5 bases). Germline V gene data show CDR1 as SEHNR and CDR2 as FQNEAQ (reference sequence). V was cut by 5 bases and J by 15 bases, with 17 bases left in between. This CDR3 contains 12 residues. The CDR3, as DNA: TGTGCCAGCAGCCAATCAGGGCTTTTGACATATTTT. It codes for CASSQSGLLTYF.

Of note for this clone: The junction does not match germline at one end; this may be a read error. The rearrangement joins TRBV6-5 to TRBJ2-5, with 7 positions matching TRBD2. Germline lookup yields CDR1 MNHEY and CDR2 SVGAGI. This CDR3 has 14 residues. The chain's CDR3 is CAISESDSGETQYF. CDR3 nucleotides: TGTGCCATCAGTGAGTCGGATAGCGGGGAGACCCAGTACTTC.